A selection of T cell receptor beta chains follows, all from one sample in a study of vaccination and CD4 T cells after COVID-19. No antigen is known for these receptors. TCRdb processed the PCR reads anew with MiXCR; each CDR3 protein has one entry. The table records over 9,500 distinct CDR3 sequences, about 35% of them present only once. The specimen sequenced was CD4+ T cells from blood, cultured in vitro. The receptors come from a human donor in good health. Each CDR3 is given with its conserved first and last residue. D genes are given only for firm matches. Part of the rows lack a size; the others show once, few, many or a class for expanded clones.

>TRBJ2-5|TRBV6-2/TRBV6-3|few|.
TGTGCCAGCAGTTACTCGACACTCAAGGAGACCCAGTACTTC
CASSYSTLKETQYF
>TRBJ2-2|TRBV20-1|few|.
TGCAGTGCTAGACGGGCGGGTGGATACACCGGGGAGCTGTTTTTT
CSARRAGGYTGELFF
>TRBJ1-2|TRBV6-5|.|TRBD1
TGTGCCAGCAGTTACGTCCAGACAGGGGATGGCTACACCTTC
CASSYVQTGDGYTF
>TRBJ2-5|TRBV20-1|few|.
TGCAGTGCTAGAGTGGGTCAAGAGACCCAGTACTTC
CSARVGQETQYF
>TRBJ2-1|TRBV28|.|TRBD1
TGTGCCAGCAGTTTCGGCAGGGGGCGTAGTGATGAGCAGTTCTTC
CASSFGRGRSDEQFF
>TRBJ1-2|TRBV19|.|TRBD1
TGTGCCAGTAGTAGGGGACAGGGTAATGGCTACACCTTC
CASSRGQGNGYTF
>TRBJ2-1|TRBV7-3|few|.
TGTGCCAGCAGCTTAAGCGGGGCATACAATGAGCAGTTCTTC
CASSLSGAYNEQFF
>TRBJ2-7|TRBV20-1|few|TRBD2
TGCAGTGCTAGAGATCATTCGGGAGGGGACCACGAGCAGTACTTC
CSARDHSGGDHEQYF
>TRBJ2-1|TRBV19|.|TRBD1
TGTGCCAGTAGGGAAAATGTGGGGACAGGGCAGCAGTTCTTC
CASRENVGTGQQFF
>TRBJ2-1|TRBV6-2/TRBV6-3|.|TRBD2
TGTGCCAGCAGTTCCCTTGGGGGACTAGCGGGAGGTTCCTACAATGAGCAGTTCTTC
CASSSLGGLAGGSYNEQFF
>TRBJ1-1|TRBV18|.|.
TGTGCCAGCTCTCCCATGGGCACTGAAGCTTTCTTT
CASSPMGTEAFF
>TRBJ1-5|TRBV6-5|.|.
TGTGCCAGCAGTTCGGGCCGGACGGAGCCCCAGCATTTT
CASSSGRTEPQHF
>TRBJ1-1|TRBV20-1|.|.
TGCAGTGCTACTTTGGGGGCGATGAACACTGAAGCTTTCTTT
CSATLGAMNTEAFF
>TRBJ1-2|TRBV5-8|few|.
TGTGCCAGCAGCTTGGTGGGGCAAGACTATGGCTACACCTTC
CASSLVGQDYGYTF
>TRBJ2-7|TRBV20-1|.|.
TGCAGTGCTACATCCGGACCGTCCTACGAGCAGTACTTC
CSATSGPSYEQYF
>TRBJ2-2|TRBV6-1|few|TRBD1
TGTGCCAGCAGTCGCACAGGGGGCGGGGAGCTGTTTTTT
CASSRTGGGELFF
>TRBJ2-7|TRBV28|few|.
TGTGCCAGCAGTTTAATCTTCTACGAGCAGTACTTC
CASSLIFYEQYF